One and the same sample provided the 9 T cell receptor beta chains below, sequenced in a study of T cell clonotyping in hematopoietic cell transplantation. Method: immunoSEQ multiplex PCR; TCRdb's copy keeps in-frame clones and lacks some. The sample records 15,000 to 20,000 clones, over 65% being singletons. Sequenced here: PBMCs, sampled 100 days after allogeneic stem cell transplant. All receptors derive from a male patient aged 60-70 years who had an allogeneic stem cell transplant from a related donor, so the T cells may come from the graft donor. Some clones in this sample may be carry-over from other donors' samples.

J is TRBJ1-4 and V is TRBV30; 7 nucleotides align to TRBD1. The germline V gene encodes CDR1 GTSNPN and CDR2 SVGIG (reference sequence). The CDR3 extends over 15 amino acids. J was trimmed by 8 bases and V by 3 bases; bases with no gene match: 12. DNA of the CDR3: TGTGCCTGGAGCGCGAAACAGGGGCGGAGGGAAAAACTGTTTTTT. Protein product: CAWSAKQGRREKLFF.

In regard to this clone: Germline is not matched at one junction end, which may reflect a read error. The rearrangement links TRBV7-2 to TRBJ1-2; TRBD1 agrees at 8 bases. The CDR3 has 15 amino acids. In germline, CDR1 is SGHTA, CDR2 FQGNSA. The CDR3 spells CASSLGGWAGGQRIF. The CDR3 bases are TGTGCCAGCAGCTTAGGCGGGTGGGCAGGGGGCCAGAGGATATTC.

J is TRBJ2-3 and V is TRBV11-2; D is ambiguous. Germline-derived CDR1 and CDR2 are SGHAT and FQNNGV. Trimming pared 3 bases from V and 0 bases from J, leaving 4 bases between. This CDR3 contains 13 residues. The CDR3 sequence is CASSLDSTDTQYF. In DNA form, the CDR3 reads TGTGCCAGCAGCTTGGACAGCACAGATACGCAGTATTTT.

The chain links TRBV7-3 to TRBJ2-1; D is uncertain. Per the germline V gene, CDR1 is SGHTA and CDR2 is FQGTGA. The CDR3 loop spans 13 amino acids. Trimming stripped 5 bases from V and 3 bases from J, with 8 bases between. The CDR3 DNA is TGTGCCAGCAGCCCGACAAGCTACAATGAGCAGTTCTTC. This gives the protein CASSPTSYNEQFF.

The V gene is TRBV29-1, the J gene TRBJ1-4, with 9 bases that match TRBD1. V lost 7 bases, J lost 9 bases, and 9 bases stayed unmatched. CDR1 and CDR2 (germline): SQVTM, ANQGSEA. The CDR3 covers 13 residues. CDR3 in amino acids: CSAFGTGFKKLFF. The CDR3 DNA sequence: TGCAGCGCTTTCGGGACAGGGTTTAAAAAACTGTTTTTT.

The chain recombines TRBV7-2 with TRBJ2-7, with TRBD1 matching over 8 bases. V was pared by 5 bases and J by 4 bases, with 10 bases of the junction left unmatched. Germline loops: CDR1 SGHTA, CDR2 FQGNSA. The CDR3 is 15 amino acids. The CDR3 is CASSLTGTGDYEQYF. The CDR3 bases are TGTGCCAGCAGCCTTACCGGGACAGGAGATTACGAGCAGTACTTC.

V usage is TRBV14 and J usage is TRBJ1-1; the D is unclear. CDR3 length equals 12 residues. Germline V gives CDR1 SGHDN, CDR2 FVKESK. Trimming took 1 base from V and 5 from J, leaving 5 bases between them. This CDR3 reads CASSQGTTEAFF. Here the CDR3 DNA reads TGTGCCAGCAGCCAAGGGACTACTGAAGCTTTCTTT.

J is TRBJ1-5 and V is TRBV6-1; D unclear. The V and J ends lost 6 bases and 1 base respectively, with 4 bases between them. This CDR3 has 12 residues. From germline, CDR1 is MNHNS and CDR2 SASEGT. The DNA for the CDR3 is TGTGCCAGCAGGGTCAGCAATCAGCCCCAGCATTTT. Translation: CASRVSNQPQHF.

The rearrangement uses TRBV7-7 and TRBJ2-7, with a possible D match to TRBD1 (5 bases). The V end lost 1 base, the J end lost 6 bases, and 10 bases lay between the germline ends. The CDR3 has 13 residues. CDR1 is SSHAT and CDR2 is FNYEAQ in the germline V gene (reference sequence). The CDR3 nucleotides read TGTGCCAGCAGCTTAGATTCTGGGGCCGAGCAGTACTTC. Translation gives CASSLDSGAEQYF.